This T cell receptor (beta chain) was captured in a study of beta chain features in type 1 diabetes. The overall study: Age, gender and cell yields were similar between patients and healthy donors. Study results and caveats: Shorter TCRB CDR3s, moderately but significantly so, were found in Type 1 diabetes patients in all four CD4+ subsets. TCRB rearrangement may or may not be influenced by HLA type; here this remained unresolved.

Expressed TCRB transcripts were sequenced after all isolated RNA was converted to cDNA. Clones were read by immunoSEQ multiplex PCR, and TCRdb kept only the in-frame ones, dropping some. Among 300,000 to 400,000 clones listed, around 9% were seen once. Germline V lookup: CDR1 SQVTM, CDR2 ANQGSEA. V shed 4 bases and J shed 6 bases, with 9 bases lying between them. The CDR3 is 12 amino acids. Regarding this clone: As yet, its antigen is unknown.

The chain uses TRBV29-1 and TRBJ1-4; D might be TRBD1 (5 bases). Sequenced material: central memory CD4+ T cells from blood. This receptor was identified in a man aged 30 to 39 with type 1 diabetes. The CDR3 reads CSVGQSHEKLFF. The CDR3 bases are TGCAGCGTTGGACAGTCCCATGAAAAACTGTTTTTT.